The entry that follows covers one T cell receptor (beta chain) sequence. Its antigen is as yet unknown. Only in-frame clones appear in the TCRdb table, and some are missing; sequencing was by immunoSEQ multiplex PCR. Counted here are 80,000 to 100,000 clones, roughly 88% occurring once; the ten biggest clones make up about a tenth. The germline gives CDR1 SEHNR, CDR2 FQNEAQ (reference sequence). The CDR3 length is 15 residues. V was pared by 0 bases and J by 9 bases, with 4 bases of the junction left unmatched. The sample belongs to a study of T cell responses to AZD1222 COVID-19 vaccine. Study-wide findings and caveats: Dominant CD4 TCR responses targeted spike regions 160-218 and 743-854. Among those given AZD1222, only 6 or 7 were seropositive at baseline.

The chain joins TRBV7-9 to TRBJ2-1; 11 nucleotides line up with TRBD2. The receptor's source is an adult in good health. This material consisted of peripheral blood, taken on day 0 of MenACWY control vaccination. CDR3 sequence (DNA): TGTGCCAGCAGCTTAGCTAGCGGGGGGGCCCCTGAGCAGTTCTTC. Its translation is CASSLASGGAPEQFF.